This TCR beta chain is drawn from a study of T cells in Graves' hyperthyroidism and ophthalmopathy. In the study overall: Peripheral blood was obtained at initial diagnosis, preceding any treatment.

The study left out patients who had uncontrolled infection, other autoimmune disease, pregnancy or lactation. The PBMCs studied were ones that came from 8 to 10 ml fresh peripheral blood. The V gene end was trimmed by 2 bases and the J gene end by 8 bases; junction bases not matched to a gene: 8. This CDR3 comprises 15 residues. RNA transcripts were the template for amplifying TCR beta CDR3 regions. A first-round RT-PCR of the TCR CDR3 used the HTBI primer set. TCRdb processed the multiplex PCR reads anew with MiXCR; each CDR3 protein has one entry. In the table there are 450,000 to 500,000 distinct CDR3 sequences, around a fifth of which are singletons. This clonotype was counted at least ten times.

The V and J genes are TRBV12-3 or TRBV12-4 and TRBJ1-2, with 10 bases lining up with TRBD1. This clonotype was sampled from a woman between 65 and 79 years old with Graves' ophthalmopathy. The sample comprised blood. CDR3 in amino acids: CASSLIGGTGEGYTF. DNA of the CDR3: TGTGCCAGCAGTTTAATAGGAGGGACAGGGGAGGGCTACACCTTC.